This T cell receptor (beta chain) was recovered during a study of vaccination and CD4 T cells after COVID-19. Across the study: Each individual in the study obtained two doses of BNT162b2 or mRNA-1273 vaccine.

The treatment denotes: roughly 11-day PBMC culture with coronavirus spike peptide pools or control peptides (ViraFEST assay). ViraFEST used peptide pools to expand antigen-specific T cells and subsequently sequenced their TCRs. About this clonotype itself: The antigen is not known.

Once obtained from cultured CD4+ T cells, the DNA was sequenced using the Oncomine TCR Beta short-read assay. Using its own MiXCR run on the PCR reads, TCRdb lists one record per CDR3 protein. The table has about 17,000 distinct CDR3 sequences, about two fifths seen once; the top ten hold 7% to 8.5%. In germline, CDR1 is MNHNS, CDR2 SASEGT. This CDR3 contains 14 residues. The V end lost 5 bases, the J end lost 4 bases, and 15 bases lay between the germline ends. The rearrangement joins TRBV6-1 to TRBJ2-7; the D gene is possibly TRBD1 (5 bases). Sequenced input: CD4+ T cells from blood, cultured in vitro. The TCR sequence derives from a human donor who had recovered from COVID-19. The chain's CDR3 is CASSKGPGLYEQYF. The CDR3 nucleotides read TGTGCCAGCAGTAAAGGACCAGGGTTGTACGAGCAGTACTTC.